This T cell receptor beta chain was captured by sequencing in a study of beta chain features in type 1 diabetes. Each donor gave one heparinised blood draw averaging around 120 mL. The sample holds a few counts of this clone. Its antigen is undetermined. Expressed TCRB transcripts were sequenced because the isolated RNA had all been reverse transcribed beforehand. Here immunoSEQ multiplex PCR was the method, and the copy in TCRdb shows in-frame clones only, minus some. The repertoire holds around 280,000 clones, with about 15% as singletons. Study-level findings and limits: The question left open here concerned HLA type influencing TCRB rearrangement. TCRB CDR3 length was moderately but significantly reduced in all four CD4+ subsets of Type 1 diabetes patients.

This clonotype originated in a man aged 18-30 years with type 1 diabetes. The sample comprised naive CD4+ T cells from blood.

For the CDR3, the DNA is TGTGCCAGCTCGCCGGGACTAGCGGCGTACAATGAGCAGTTCTTC. Encoded protein: CASSPGLAAYNEQFF. The chain links TRBV18 to TRBJ2-1; TRBD2 agrees at 11 bases. V trimming: 6 bases; J trimming: 4 bases; junction bases outside the gene matches: 5. Germline CDR1 KGHSH, CDR2 LQKENI. CDR3 length equals 15 residues.